This TCR beta chain was recorded in a study of TIL therapy for anti-PD-1-resistant metastatic lung cancer (dated by TCRdb to about 2021). For the wider study: Tumors were harvested before any PD-1/PD-L1 blockade; patients then received nivolumab, and those progressing received lymphodepletion, expanded TIL infusion and IL-2. Enrolled patients had a median age of around 49 years (range roughly 35-85) and a median tumor PD-L1 proportion score of approximately 6.6%. The cohort was predominantly lung adenocarcinoma, with several EGFR-mutant and two ALK-rearranged tumors, and half of patients were current or former smokers. A median non-synonymous tumor mutation burden of approximately 1.5 mutations per megabase was determined across the cohort by whole-exome sequencing. Clonotypes were tracked across tumor, expanded TIL product and serial blood samples by T cell receptor beta sequencing of tumor and peripheral blood.

Using bias-controlled multiplex PCR with the immunoSEQ v3 hsTCRB kit, the TCR beta CDR3 regions were amplified from genomic DNA. TCR libraries were sequenced on an Illumina NextSeq 500 to some 1.8 million read pairs for survey level or roughly 5-6.5 million for deep level. Per the authors' processing: V, D and J genes were assigned, non-productive sequences were removed, and clonality was reported by immunoSEQ Analyzer software. Repertoires of infused TIL and blood were compared using productive Simpson clonality and the Morisita overlap index of productive TRB rearrangements. Absolute clonotype counts in blood were estimated as lymphocyte count times CD3+ fraction times the clone's productive frequency. TCRdb's version of the immuneACCESS table is confined to in-frame rearrangements and falls short of the full clone set. An unresolved V gene accounts for under half of the shortfall where checked; the remainder is of unknown origin. V and J calls and clone size are those listed in that table; D and trimming were worked out from the DNA. The sample table records tens of thousands of clones; around nine tenths of these occur just once. Approximately 2.8% of the sample belongs to the ten largest clones.

Study-wide conclusions, independent of this receptor: Generalizability was limited because the cohort was highly selected, with more treatment-naive, never-smoker and oncogene-addicted patients included than is typical. The study protocol defined all tumor marker inferences as exploratory. Infused TIL clonotypes partially replaced the baseline peripheral repertoire then decayed over months, with no apparent association between persistence and response.

A few counts support this clone. The antigen it binds to is not known. No per-base quality is available; no much larger clone lies one base away. Explained via the paper, the time point label denotes: pre-treatment sample, taken before nivolumab and TIL therapy. Adults with stage 4 NSCLC were enrolled from 2017 to early 2020 in a dual-center phase I trial. Samples were obtained from a single-arm, open-label phase I trial in which tumor-infiltrating lymphocyte therapy with nivolumab was evaluated in advanced non-small cell lung cancer. Mononuclear cells from blood collected in EDTA tubes were isolated on a Ficoll gradient and snap-frozen as pellets, and DNA was then extracted using a Qiagen mini-prep kit. The clonotype originates from a person aged 25-80 years with non-small cell lung cancer. This sample comprised blood, obtained at baseline.

The nucleotide sequence reads as follows: TGTGCCAGCAGCTTGTGGGGGATGGGTCTAGCGGGACCGATCTACGAGCAGTACTTC. This yields the protein CASSLWGMGLAGPIYEQYF. The chain couples TRBV5-6 to TRBJ2-7, and 9 junctional nucleotides match TRBD2. The CDR3 has 19 amino acids, counting the end cysteine and phenylalanine. The read is trimmed to its CDR3 DNA, 57 bases read in frame from base 1. At the junction V is shortened by 1 base and J by 3 bases; bases outside the gene matches: 17. The germline V gene encodes CDR1 SGHDT and CDR2 YYEEEE.